The 12 T cell receptor beta chains listed next were all sequenced from one sample in a study of T cell repertoires in cytomegalovirus infection. Via MiXCR, TCRdb re-called the reads, giving one row per CDR3 protein. This table has around 450,000 distinct CDR3 sequences, 25% to 40% appearing once. Sequences were obtained from PBMCs. These receptors came from a human donor in good health (CMV status not recorded). Some clones in this sample may be carry-over from other donors' samples.

There are a few counts of this clonotype. V usage is TRBV27 and J usage is TRBJ2-7; weak D call: TRBD1 (6 bases). Per the germline V gene, CDR1 is MNHEY and CDR2 is SMNVEV (reference sequence). This CDR3 comprises 15 residues. Trimming took off 5 bases at V and 3 bases at J, with 17 bases between the two ends. The CDR3 DNA reads as TGTGCCAGCAGTGCTCAACAGGGACCGAACTACGAGCAGTACTTC. Protein: CASSAQQGPNYEQYF.

This clonotype appeared a few times. The chain has TRBV9 and TRBJ2-1; 9 positions match TRBD2. This CDR3 is 14 amino acids long. V lost 0 bases and J lost 10; bases outside the gene matches: 5. Per germline, CDR1 SGDLS and CDR2 YYNGEE. The CDR3 reads CASSVVPLAGEQFF. The DNA for the CDR3 is TGTGCCAGCAGCGTAGTCCCCCTAGCGGGGGAGCAGTTCTTC.

The chain links TRBV29-1 to TRBJ2-3; 10 bases agree with TRBD2. Germline V gene sequence: CDR1 SQVTM, CDR2 ANQGSEA. CDR3 length equals 14 residues. V lost 6 bases, J lost 6 bases, and 9 bases stayed unmatched. The CDR3 region has the DNA TGCAGCGTGACTAGCGGGTCGAGGATTGATACGCAGTATTTT. Its protein product is CSVTSGSRIDTQYF.

This chain joins TRBV5-1 and TRBJ2-7; D gene uncertain. Trimming removed 4 bases from V and 7 bases from J, with 15 bases in between. CDR3 length equals 13 residues. Per the germline V gene, CDR1 is SGHRS and CDR2 is YFSETQ. Here the CDR3 DNA reads TGCGCCAGCAGCACCGACACCTCCGGGGAGCAGTACTTC. It specifies CASSTDTSGEQYF.

The CDR3 region has the DNA TGTGCCAGCAGCGCGGGACTAGCGGGGGCACACTACGAGCAGTACTTC. Its protein is CASSAGLAGAHYEQYF. V gene TRBV5-4 combines with J gene TRBJ2-7, with 14 nucleotides matching TRBD2. The germline gives CDR1 SGHNT, CDR2 YYREEE (reference sequence). V lost 4 bases, J lost 3 bases, and 6 bases stayed unmatched. This CDR3 is 16 amino acids long.

This clonotype has more than one count but fewer than ten. This sequence joins TRBV19 and TRBJ1-2; D gene unclear. The length of the CDR3 is 14 residues. CDR1 is LNHDA, CDR2 SQIVND, per germline (reference sequence). With 3 bases removed from V and 6 bases from J, the gap between germline ends came to 14 bases. CDR3 region: CASSMPGALDGYTF. CDR3 nucleotides: TGTGCCAGTAGTATGCCCGGAGCTTTGGATGGCTACACCTTC.

The rearrangement uses TRBV28 and TRBJ1-2, with D perhaps TRBD1 (5 bases). The V end lost 6 bases, the J end lost 6 bases, and 23 bases lay between the germline ends. The CDR3 extends over 16 amino acids. Germline-derived CDR1 and CDR2 are MDHEN and SYDVKM. CDR3 nucleotide sequence: TGTGCCAGCAGCCTGAAAAGGGGACCTCTACGGAATGGCTACACCTTC. This gives the protein CASSLKRGPLRNGYTF.

This clonotype showed up many times. The CDR3 sequence: CASSDPGLTNQPQHF. CDR3 nucleotides: TGTGCCAGCAGTGACCCGGGACTCACCAATCAGCCCCAGCATTTT. The chain uses TRBV28 and TRBJ1-5; tentative D call: TRBD1 (5 bases). The CDR3 covers 15 residues. The V gene's germline CDR1 is MDHEN and CDR2 SYDVKM. Between the trimmed V and J ends, which lost 5 bases and 3 bases, there was a span of 14 bases.

In this sample, this clonotype turned up many times. The V call is TRBV7-8, the J call TRBJ1-1; no clear D. This CDR3 contains 14 residues. CDR1 is SGHVS and CDR2 is FQNEAQ in the germline V gene. Trimming shortened V by 0 bases and J by 7 bases, and 12 bases separated the two germline ends. The DNA for the CDR3 is TGTGCCAGCAGCTTAGCCCCCCCTGCCATTGAAGCTTTCTTT. Its translation is CASSLAPPAIEAFF.

The chain is built from TRBV2 and TRBJ1-1, with 9 bases matching TRBD1. CDR3 size: 15 residues. The V and J ends lost 5 bases and 5 bases, in that order; junction bases with no gene match: 9. Germline V gives CDR1 SNHLY, CDR2 FYNNEI. CDR3 nucleotide sequence: TGTGCCAGCAGTAGTACAGGGGGCGCAGGAACTGAAGCTTTCTTT. It specifies CASSSTGGAGTEAFF.

The chain has TRBV7-2 and TRBJ2-3; D is unclear. This CDR3 has 16 amino acids. CDR1 and CDR2 from the germline V gene are SGHTA and FQGNSA. V lost 5 bases and J 6 bases, leaving 21 bases between the germline ends. In nucleotides, the CDR3 is TGTGCCAGCAGCCCATACCGACTCGACCGGGTGGATACGCAGTATTTT. Amino acid sequence: CASSPYRLDRVDTQYF.

Of note for this clonotype: Lacking the conserved final phenylalanine or tryptophan, this CDR3 likely reflects a read error. The rearrangement links TRBV2 to TRBJ2-5, with D unresolved. Per germline, CDR1 SNHLY and CDR2 FYNNEI. Deletions cut 0 bases from V and 3 bases from J, with 11 bases between. The CDR3 length is 15 residues. The CDR3 sequence is CASSEALRLKETQYL. The CDR3 DNA reads TGTGCCAGCAGTGAAGCGCTTCGTCTGAAAGAGACCCAGTACTTA.